One sample yielded the 29 T cell receptor beta chains listed below, sequenced in a study of T cell responses to AZD1222 COVID-19 vaccine. The repertoire was sequenced with immunoSEQ multiplex PCR; TCRdb's copy has only in-frame clones and lacks some. In the table there are approximately 170,000 clones, roughly nine tenths of which are singletons. The sample in question was peripheral blood, obtained on day 0 of AZD1222 vaccination. Every receptor here comes from an adult in good health.

The chain is built from TRBV9 and TRBJ2-7; D gene unclear. V lost 0 bases and J 3 bases, leaving 13 bases between the germline ends. The CDR3 covers 15 residues. Germline V gene data show CDR1 as SGDLS and CDR2 as YYNGEE. The DNA of the CDR3 is TGTGCCAGCAGCGTAGGGGGTTCTTCGAGCTACGAGCAGTACTTC. This gives the protein CASSVGGSSSYEQYF.

The table lists this clone with a count of one. The CDR3 DNA is TGTGCCAGTAGTAAGACACAGGGGTATCAGCCCCAGCATTTT. Encoded protein: CASSKTQGYQPQHF. The chain is built from TRBV19 and TRBJ1-5, with 7 bases fitting TRBD1. Germline V gives CDR1 LNHDA, CDR2 SQIVND (reference sequence). The CDR3 spans 14 residues. Unmatched junction bases numbered 5, after V lost 4 bases and J lost 5 bases.

The chain employs TRBV6-5 and TRBJ1-5; possibly TRBD1 for D (6 bases). V lost 10 bases to trimming and J lost 6 bases, with 22 bases between them. CDR1 MNHEY and CDR2 SVGAGI come from the germline V gene. The CDR3 covers 15 residues. In nucleotides, the CDR3 is TGTGCCACCGTGGAACAGGGATTAACCGTTCAGCCCCAGCATTTT. This encodes CATVEQGLTVQPQHF.

J is TRBJ2-1 and V is TRBV5-1; 9 positions agree with TRBD2. Looked up from germline, CDR1 is SGHRS and CDR2 is YFSETQ. This CDR3 has 16 residues. With V trimmed by 4 bases and J by 7 bases, 12 bases remained unmatched. The CDR3 nucleotides read TGCGCCAGCAGCCCCGGGACTAGCCTTTACTCAAATGAGCAGTTCTTC. This codes for CASSPGTSLYSNEQFF. The full variable domain, completed using reference TRBV5-1 and TRBJ2-1, is KAGVTQTPRYLIKTRGQQVTLSCSPISGHRSVSWYQQTPGQGLQFLFEYFSETQRNKGNFPGRFSGRQFSNSRSEMNVSTLELGDSALYLCASSPGTSLYSNEQFFGPGTRLTVL.

This chain connects TRBV4-2 to TRBJ2-7, with no clear D. CDR1 is LGHNA, CDR2 YNFKEQ, per germline. The CDR3 is 15 amino acids. V was clipped by 0 bases and J by 2 bases, with 11 bases between them. The CDR3 bases are TGTGCCAGCAGCCAAGATTTGAAGATAGCCTACGAGCAGTACTTC. This encodes CASSQDLKIAYEQYF.

The chain employs TRBV25-1 and TRBJ2-5; D tentatively reads TRBD1 or TRBD2 (5 bases each). The CDR3 runs to 13 residues. V was trimmed by 3 bases and J by 4 bases, leaving 9 bases between them. Germline V gives CDR1 MGHDK, CDR2 SYGVNS. The CDR3 protein is CASSEGELETQYF. CDR3 sequence (DNA): TGTGCCAGCAGTGAGGGGGAACTAGAGACCCAGTACTTC. The variable domain in full, with the rest retrieved from reference TRBV25-1 and TRBJ2-5, is EADIYQTPRYLVIGTGKKITLECSQTMGHDKMYWYQQDPGMELHLIHYSYGVNSTEKGDLSSESTVSRIRTEHFPLTLESARPSHTSQYLCASSEGELETQYFGPGTRLLVL.

The rearrangement joins TRBV6-1 to TRBJ2-7; 9 positions agree with TRBD2. J was trimmed by 6 bases and V by 2 bases; bases with no gene match: 8. The germline V gene has CDR1 MNHNS and CDR2 SASEGT. The CDR3 has 15 residues. Here the CDR3 DNA reads TGTGCCAGCAGTGAAACCGGCGGGGGGGCCTCCGAGCAGTACGTC. Amino acids: CASSETGGGASEQYV.

Comments on this clone: Other DNA sequences in this sample translate to the same CDR3. The chain uses TRBV14 and TRBJ2-1; D not resolved. Germline CDR1 and CDR2: SGHDN and FVKESK. The V end was cut by 1 base, the J end by 8 bases, with 6 bases between. The CDR3 covers 12 residues. CDR3 coding DNA: TGTGCCAGCAGCCAAGGACGCTATGAGCAGTTCTTC. Translation gives CASSQGRYEQFF.

The chain is built from TRBV6-5 and TRBJ2-7; TRBD1 agrees at 10 bases. CDR3 length: 13 residues. V dropped 6 bases and J dropped 5; count of bases not matched to a gene: 4. Germline V lookup: CDR1 MNHEY, CDR2 SVGAGI. The CDR3 here is CASRDRGRNEQYV. The CDR3 region has the DNA TGTGCCAGCAGAGACAGGGGGCGGAACGAGCAGTACGTC.

The chain has TRBV25-1 and TRBJ2-2; the D gene is possibly TRBD2 (6 bases). CDR1 is MGHDK, CDR2 SYGVNS, per germline. This CDR3 has 16 amino acids. With 4 bases removed from V and 7 bases from J, the gap between germline ends came to 19 bases. For the CDR3, the DNA is TGTGCCAGCAGTGTTAATCGTGGGACTTCTATCGGGGAGCTGTTTTTT. Residues: CASSVNRGTSIGELFF.

This clone was picked up a small number of times. The V gene is TRBV27, the J gene TRBJ1-5; perhaps TRBD1 as D (5 bases). In germline, CDR1 is MNHEY, CDR2 SMNVEV (reference sequence). The CDR3 spans 17 residues. V lost 2 bases, J lost 0 bases, and 14 bases lay in between. The CDR3 sequence is CASSLRGQGNSNQPQHF. For the CDR3, the DNA is TGTGCCAGCAGTTTACGGGGTCAGGGAAATAGCAATCAGCCCCAGCATTTT.

This chain links TRBV5-1 with TRBJ2-3; TRBD2 is a possible D gene (6 bases). The CDR3 is 16 residues long. V lost 1 base to trimming and J lost 1 base, with 13 bases between them. Germline CDR1 SGHRS, CDR2 YFSETQ. CDR3 region: CASSLIRGTGTDTQYF. As DNA, the CDR3 is TGCGCCAGCAGCTTGATACGGGGGACTGGCACAGATACGCAGTATTTT.

The chain recombines TRBV7-9 with TRBJ1-2; 8 bases agree with TRBD1. V gave up 6 bases and J gave up 8 bases; unmatched junction bases: 20. Per the germline V gene, CDR1 is SEHNR and CDR2 is FQNEAQ (reference sequence). The CDR3 contains 17 residues. Here the CDR3 reads CASRGVAGGALSYGYTF. In DNA, the CDR3 is TGTGCCAGCAGGGGGGTGGCAGGGGGCGCCCTGTCTTACGGCTACACCTTC. The variable domain in full, completed from reference TRBV7-9 and TRBJ1-2, reads DTGVSQNPRHKITKRGQNVTFRCDPISEHNRLYWYRQTLGQGPEFLTYFQNEAQLEKSRLLSDRFSAERPKGSFSTLEIQRTEQGDSAMYLCASRGVAGGALSYGYTFGSGTRLTVV.

The genes are TRBV7-2 and TRBJ1-2, with TRBD1 as a possible D gene (6 bases). Per the germline V gene, CDR1 is SGHTA and CDR2 is FQGNSA. Between the trimmed V and J ends, which lost 6 bases and 12 bases, there was a span of 29 bases. There are 16 residues in the CDR3. The CDR3 reads CASSRAIGQYDDLNTF. The CDR3 DNA follows: TGTGCCAGCAGTCGGGCCATAGGACAGTACGATGACTTGAACACCTTC.

The V gene is TRBV4-1, the J gene TRBJ1-5, with a possible D match to TRBD1 (6 bases). This CDR3 comprises 14 residues. Germline CDR1 reads MGHRA; CDR2 reads YSYEKL. Trimming cost V 4 bases and J 4 bases, with 11 bases left between them. The CDR3 here is CASSLRTENQPQHF. The CDR3 DNA reads TGCGCCAGCAGCCTTAGGACAGAAAATCAGCCCCAGCATTTT.

This sequence joins TRBV21-1 and TRBJ2-7; TRBD2, the table's D call, lacks a check against the DNA. TRBV21-1 is a pseudogene. This CDR3 has 17 amino acids. The CDR3 is CASSLPPPQPGDGEQYV. CDR3 nucleotide sequence: TGTGCCAGCAGCCTACCACCCCCGCAGCCGGGTGACGGGGAGCAGTACGTC.

V is TRBV24-1 and J is TRBJ1-5; a weak D match, TRBD1 (5 bases). Per the germline V gene, CDR1 is KGHDR and CDR2 is SFDVKD. The CDR3 sequence is 18 residues long. Trimming stripped 4 bases from V and 3 bases from J, with 21 bases between. CDR3 sequence: CATSDSGSRGDPNQPQHF. The CDR3, as DNA: TGTGCCACCAGTGACTCAGGGAGTCGGGGAGATCCCAATCAGCCCCAGCATTTT.

The CDR3 DNA is TGTGCCATCAGTGAGTCGCTCGCGGGGGCAGAGACCCAGTACTTC. Residues: CAISESLAGAETQYF. This sequence joins TRBV10-3 and TRBJ2-5; D possibly corresponds to TRBD2 (7 bases). The length of the CDR3 is 15 residues. Germline lookup yields CDR1 ENHRY and CDR2 SYGVKD. V was shortened by 0 bases and J by 4 bases, with 12 bases between the two germline ends.

CDR3 amino acids: CAISESAVSSGANVLTF. CDR3 DNA sequence: TGTGCCATCAGTGAGTCGGCAGTGAGCTCTGGGGCCAACGTCCTGACTTTC. This chain joins TRBV10-3 and TRBJ2-6; D is unclear. Trimming shortened V by 0 bases and J by 0 bases, and 9 bases separated the two germline ends. The germline V gene has CDR1 ENHRY and CDR2 SYGVKD. This CDR3 contains 17 residues.

The rearrangement links TRBV5-1 to TRBJ1-3; the match to TRBD1 covers 7 bases. The CDR3 extends over 15 amino acids. With V trimmed by 4 bases and J by 0 bases, 4 bases remained unmatched. Germline CDR1 reads SGHRS; CDR2 reads YFSETQ. The CDR3 is CASSKGTDSGNTIYF. In DNA form, the CDR3 reads TGCGCCAGCAGCAAGGGGACAGACTCTGGAAACACCATATATTTT.

This rearrangement joins TRBV5-6 to TRBJ2-7; either TRBD1 or TRBD2 may supply D (5 bases each). Germline loops: CDR1 SGHDT, CDR2 YYEEEE. The CDR3 sequence is 13 residues long. The ends were cut back, 0 bases at V and 5 bases at J, with 9 bases in the middle. Written as DNA, the CDR3 is TGTGCCAGCAGCTTGGGGGGGTACGACGAGCAGTACTTC. This sequence encodes CASSLGGYDEQYF.

V gene TRBV5-1 combines with J gene TRBJ1-4; TRBD1 matches 7 bases. Germline V gene sequence: CDR1 SGHRS, CDR2 YFSETQ. This CDR3 is 14 amino acids long. J lost 8 bases, V lost 0 bases, and 4 bases had no gene match. CDR3 residues: CASSLDRGREKLFF. CDR3 nucleotide sequence: TGCGCCAGCAGCTTGGACAGGGGACGCGAAAAACTGTTTTTT.

The chain recombines TRBV6-1 with TRBJ2-1; D gene ambiguous. CDR3 length equals 13 residues. Trimming removed 2 bases at V and 2 bases at J, with 4 bases between. Germline CDR1 MNHNS, CDR2 SASEGT. This chain's CDR3 is CASSEPAYNEQFF. CDR3 coding DNA: TGTGCCAGCAGTGAACCCGCCTACAATGAGCAGTTCTTC.

V and J are TRBV11-2 and TRBJ1-6; D uncertain. The V gene lost 4 bases and the J gene lost 3 bases, with 10 bases spanning the gap. This CDR3 is 15 amino acids long. Germline V gene sequence: CDR1 SGHAT, CDR2 FQNNGV. CDR3 residues: CASSSSMGYNSPLHF. The CDR3 bases are TGTGCCAGCAGCTCCTCAATGGGCTATAATTCACCCCTCCACTTT.

The rearrangement links TRBV19 to TRBJ2-1, with D perhaps TRBD2 (5 bases). Trimming pared 8 bases from V and 1 base from J, leaving 12 bases between. The CDR3 extends over 14 amino acids. CDR1 is LNHDA, CDR2 SQIVND, per germline (reference sequence). The CDR3 DNA sequence: TGTGCCAGTGAGGGTGACGTTTCCTACAATGAGCAGTTCTTC. As protein: CASEGDVSYNEQFF.

This clone was picked up a small number of times. Here the CDR3 DNA reads TGTGCCAGCAGCCTAGCTGTTACGGGGGGCCCTCTATATGGCTACACCTTC. Amino acid sequence: CASSLAVTGGPLYGYTF. The genes are TRBV5-6 and TRBJ1-2; possible D gene TRBD1, 6 bases. CDR1 SGHDT and CDR2 YYEEEE come from the germline V gene. This CDR3 has 17 residues. Trimming cost V 4 bases and J 5 bases, with 24 bases left between them.

J is TRBJ1-2 and V is TRBV9; D uncertain. Germline CDR1 reads SGDLS; CDR2 reads YYNGEE. This CDR3 contains 11 residues. V was cut by 5 bases and J by 8 bases, with 10 bases left in between. CDR3 coding DNA: TGTGCCAGCAGAGGGTTGGGGGGCTACACCTTC. It yields the protein CASRGLGGYTF.

This clone has a handful of counts. The V gene is TRBV24-1, the J gene TRBJ1-5; a possible D gene is TRBD1 (5 bases). This CDR3 comprises 15 residues. Germline V lookup: CDR1 KGHDR, CDR2 SFDVKD. The V end was cut by 4 bases, the J end by 6 bases, with 15 bases between. The CDR3 DNA is TGTGCCACCAGTGAGAAAGGGGTAAACGGTCAGCCCCAGCATTTT. Its protein product is CATSEKGVNGQPQHF.

The rearrangement joins TRBV7-3 to TRBJ2-1, with 12 bases matching TRBD2. This CDR3 comprises 17 residues. V trimming: 5 bases; J trimming: 4 bases; junction bases outside the gene matches: 9. CDR1 is SGHTA and CDR2 is FQGTGA in the germline V gene. DNA of the CDR3: TGTGCCAGCAGCCCAAAGACCGGACTAGCGGGATACAATGAGCAGTTCTTC. As protein: CASSPKTGLAGYNEQFF.